This T cell receptor (beta chain) was found in a study of shared clonotypes between healthy human individuals (dated by TCRdb to 2020 to 2022). Looking at the study overall: The cohort included three men and a couple of women between 18 and 49 years of age. Per donor, three plates each were used for CD4 naive and CD4 memory, two for CD8 naive, and one for CD8 memory. To estimate repertoire size and how much clonotype sharing occurs between individuals, the study deeply sequenced the blood TCR repertoires of five healthy adults. Libraries were prepared and TCR repertoires were sequenced by different laboratories using diverse techniques, in order to increase sequencing depth and limit assay-specific biases. Each donor's leukapheresis produced roughly between roughly 0.85 and 10 billion PBMCs.

Ends trimmed: V by 6 bases, J by 2 bases; bases unmatched to a gene: 7. For CDR1 and CDR2, the germline V gene lists MNHNS and SASEGT. The CDR3 holds 14 amino acids from the cysteine to the phenylalanine. Only the CDR3 portion is preserved as DNA: 42 bases, with reading frame beginning at the first base. Using the deep immunoSEQ assay, TCR CDR3 regions were amplified from genomic DNA by multiplex PCR. Extracted genomic DNA from each cell subset was spread evenly across all wells of several immunoSEQ 96-well plates, with each plate serving as a replicate. For sorted subsets, each replicate PCR was loaded with 200 to 250 ng genomic DNA, equivalent to about 30,000 T cell genomes. Purified libraries were quantified with a Qubit 3.0 fluorometer, sized on a Bioanalyzer 2100, and re-quantified with the KAPA Library Quantification kit. Every immunoSEQ 96-well plate was sequenced on a dedicated single-read 150-cycle Illumina NextSeq 550 flow cell. In the authors' own workflow: Because the immunoSEQ output included only junctional sequences and no quality scores, the filtering could not be the same as the filtering used for full-length reads. To assign V/J genes and CDR3, sequences were annotated against IMGT germline references using PyIR, a Python wrapper for IgBLAST v1.9. Reads were filtered out if the reads had weak V/J assignments (E-value above 1e-6), no CDR3, stop codons, out-of-frame junctions, or ambiguous translated residues. V3J clonotypes were defined as sequences sharing an identical inferred V gene, J gene, and CDR3 amino acid sequence. Percentage overlap between repertoires was calculated by dividing the number of shared unique clonotypes by the size of the smaller repertoire. Richness of each repertoire was evaluated using RTK rarefaction, the Chao1 estimator, and Recon v2.1 estimates of unobserved clonotypes. OLGA was used to compute generation probabilities for all TCRbeta clonotypes that the gDNA method yielded from four donors. The table comes from immuneACCESS by way of TCRdb, which keeps in-frame sequences with V and J called. Part of the clones is missing from these tables; in studies checked, under half for an unresolved V gene and the rest for unknown reasons. That table is the source of V, J and clone size, and D and trimming were worked out from the DNA. The sample table records more than 2,000,000 clones; just over 90% of these occur just once. Of the sample, about 0.39% is held by the ten largest clones.

The donors were healthy, HIV-negative adults who had no recently reported acute infections or vaccinations. Only Caucasian adults living in Nashville, Tennessee, USA were represented among the donors. CD4+ T cells were enriched by magnetic negative selection; naive cells were then positively selected on CD45RA, and the negative fraction formed the memory subset. After blood collection by leukapheresis, PBMCs were isolated using Ficoll-Histopaque density gradient centrifugation and then cryopreserved in the vapor phase of liquid nitrogen. Analytical flow cytometry was used to check the purity and quantity of every magnetically sorted T cell population. From each sorted fraction, genomic DNA was isolated and quantified by UV absorbance on a Nanodrop 2000c. As to this clone: Its antigen has not been determined. It has no much larger one-base neighbor in the sample; base qualities were not kept.

What the study reported, not specific to this receptor: Naive subsets generally had larger estimated clonotype richness than memory subsets. Rarefaction of sorted-subset datasets indicated incomplete sequencing despite the large sequencing depth. Because the study included only a small number of donors, the genetic and exposure-history diversity represented was limited. When several donors were compared, the shared fraction of clonotypes was 5% to 6.5% for naive CD4, about 4% for naive CD8, 2.3% for memory CD4, and roughly 0.4% for memory CD8. Compared with non-shared clonotypes, the clonotypes found in all four sorted-subset donors had higher generation probabilities. Based on pairwise subsampling, the degree of clonotype sharing among donors was expected to be affected by sequencing depth. Sampling was limited to blood, and TCR repertoires in tissue likely differ from TCR repertoires in blood.

The material sequenced was naive CD4+ T cells from PBMCs. This sample's cell subset or site label indicates: CD45RA+ positively selected. The sequence was obtained from a man aged 18-30 years in good health. Some clones in this sample may be carry-over from other donors' samples. The rearranged segments are TRBV6-1 and TRBJ2-7; 7 junctional bases match TRBD1. The CDR3 amino acid sequence is: CASSAWDSPYEQYF. The bases read TGTGCCAGCAGCGCCTGGGACAGTCCCTACGAGCAGTACTTC.